This paragraph covers one TCR beta chain sequence. Its antigen is as yet unknown. The PCR contained 60 Vbeta and 13 Jbeta primers. Clones were read by immunoSEQ multiplex PCR, and TCRdb kept only the in-frame ones, dropping some. The data show about 130,000 clones, 65% to 85% seen once. There were likely unrecorded immune exposures, though donors were nominally healthy when sampled. The data originate from a study of cytomegalovirus exposure and HLA in healthy donors. Study results and caveats: It was about 150 TCR beta chains that were listed as cytomegalovirus-associated. It was reported in a later analysis that an Asian-associated ancestry cluster showed fewer N-insertions than the approximately 690-donor mean. In a later analysis, HLA-associated TCR beta chains were more clonally expanded than equally common others.

CDR3 size: 13 residues. Looked up from germline, CDR1 is MNHEY and CDR2 is SVGAGI. V gave up 8 bases and J gave up 7 bases, with 17 bases separating them. Sequenced material: PBMCs. The chain carries TRBV6-5 and TRBJ1-1; TRBD1 might be the D (5 bases). This sequence originates from a woman aged 40 to 50 in good health and CMV-seronegative. CDR3 in amino acids: CASLKRGDGEAFF. CDR3 coding DNA: TGTGCCAGCTTAAAGCGCGGGGACGGTGAAGCTTTCTTT.